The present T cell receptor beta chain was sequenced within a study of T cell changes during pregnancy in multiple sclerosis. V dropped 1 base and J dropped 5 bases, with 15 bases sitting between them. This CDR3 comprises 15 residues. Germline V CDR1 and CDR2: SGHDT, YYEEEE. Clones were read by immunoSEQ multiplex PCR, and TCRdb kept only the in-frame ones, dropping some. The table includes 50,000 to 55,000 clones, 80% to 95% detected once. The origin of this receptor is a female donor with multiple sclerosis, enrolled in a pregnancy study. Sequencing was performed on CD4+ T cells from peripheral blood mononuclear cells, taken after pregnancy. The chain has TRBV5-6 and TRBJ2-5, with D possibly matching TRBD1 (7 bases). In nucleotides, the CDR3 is TGTGCCAGCAGCTTGCTCGGCAGGGGGGTGGAGACCCAGTACTTC. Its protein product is CASSLLGRGVETQYF.